The T cell receptor beta chain described here comes from a study of response to subunit inactivated influenza vaccine. Study-wide findings and caveats: The authors proposed limited new T cell recruitment per seasonal influenza vaccination.

TCRdb itself ran the RT-PCR reads through MiXCR, one entry per CDR3 protein. Among hundreds of thousands of distinct CDR3 sequences, approximately 18% were seen once, and the ten largest hold approximately 11%. Turning to this clonotype: Its antigen remains unidentified.

This CDR3 region has 15 residues. The V gene's germline CDR1 is LGHNA and CDR2 YSLEER. V dropped 1 base and J dropped 7 bases, with 11 bases sitting between them. The receptor was isolated from a middle-aged man who received an inactivated influenza vaccine. The chain employs TRBV4-3 and TRBJ1-6; D is unclear. This specimen was PBMCs from blood, taken around 5 days after vaccination. The CDR3 DNA follows: TGCGCCAGCAGCCAAGTTCTCATTGGAAATTCACCCCTCCACTTT. Its translation: CASSQVLIGNSPLHF.